This TCR beta chain was sequenced for a study of blood T cell repertoires in COVID-19. Study information: Sources were T cells, B-cell-depleted T cells, or PBMCs; the material itself was cDNA or gDNA.

A Seattle source enrolled patients during active infection and followed them longitudinally. This CDR3 has 12 residues. Germline CDR1 MDHEN, CDR2 SYDVKM. V was pared by 6 bases and J by 3 bases, with 6 bases between. Profiled with immunoSEQ multiplex PCR; TCRdb holds only in-frame clones, not every one. The sample lists some 62,000 clones, more than 75% seen once, with approximately 15% in the top ten. This chain joins TRBV28 and TRBJ1-5; unclear D gene. Sequences were obtained from peripheral blood. The receptor's source is a man in his sixties with COVID-19, enrolled during active disease. CDR3: CASRLNNQPQHF. Here the CDR3 DNA reads TGTGCCAGCAGACTCAACAATCAGCCCCAGCATTTT.